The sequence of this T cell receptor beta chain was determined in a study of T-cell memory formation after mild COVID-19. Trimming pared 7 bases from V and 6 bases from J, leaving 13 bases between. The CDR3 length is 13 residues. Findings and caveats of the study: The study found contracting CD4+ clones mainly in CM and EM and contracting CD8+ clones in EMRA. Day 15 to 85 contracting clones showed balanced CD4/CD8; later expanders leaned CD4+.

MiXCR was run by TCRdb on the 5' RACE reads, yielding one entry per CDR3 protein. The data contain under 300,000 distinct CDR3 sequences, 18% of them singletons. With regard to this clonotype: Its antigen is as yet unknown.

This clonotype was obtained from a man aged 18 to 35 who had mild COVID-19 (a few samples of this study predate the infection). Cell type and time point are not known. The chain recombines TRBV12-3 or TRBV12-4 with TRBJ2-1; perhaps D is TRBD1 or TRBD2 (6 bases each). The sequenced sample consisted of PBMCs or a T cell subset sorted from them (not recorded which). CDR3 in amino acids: CASMGGPGNEQFF. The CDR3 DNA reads TGTGCCAGCATGGGGGGCCCAGGCAATGAGCAGTTCTTC.